The clone carrying this TCR beta chain was detected a few times. Its antigen is undetermined. TCRdb ran MiXCR on the 5' RACE reads and lists one entry per CDR3 protein. The data contain about 340,000 distinct CDR3 sequences, 10% to 15% of them singletons. The length of the CDR3 is 16 residues. V lost 3 bases to trimming and J lost 0 bases, with 14 bases between them. The data were taken from a study of T-cell memory formation after mild COVID-19. Findings and caveats of the study: Among clones contracting day 15 to 85, CD4/CD8 was balanced, whereas later expanders leaned CD4+. Most CD4+ clones that shrank were in CM and EM, while CD8+ ones turned up in EMRA.

This clonotype was obtained from a man aged 18 to 29 who had mild COVID-19 (a few samples of this study predate the infection). Cell type and time point are not known. The sample comprised PBMCs or a T cell subset sorted from them (not recorded which). The V call is TRBV12-3 or TRBV12-4, the J call TRBJ1-1, with a possible D match to TRBD1 (5 bases). The DNA for the CDR3 is TGTGCCAGCAGTTTTTCAGGGACCGGCGTGAACACTGAAGCTTTCTTT. It yields the protein CASSFSGTGVNTEAFF.